The T cell receptor (beta chain) under discussion was sequenced for a study of OX40 agonist ivuxolimab in advanced cancers. This clone appeared a few times. Its antigen is as yet unknown. The sampling schedule covered blood at baseline, cycle 4 day 1, and cycle 7 day 1. Overall study results and limits: At 0.1 to 3.0 mg/kg, clonal expansion of CD4+ and CD8+ blood T cells had occurred by week 6.

Clones were read by immunoSEQ multiplex PCR, and TCRdb kept only the in-frame ones, dropping some. The repertoire holds about 49,000 clones, with 75% to 80% as singletons. The germline V gene encodes CDR1 SQVTM and CDR2 ANQGSEA. V shed 4 bases and J shed 2 bases, with 21 bases lying between them. CDR3 length: 16 residues. This chain joins TRBV29-1 and TRBJ2-7; D not certain. This TCR came from an adult with an advanced solid tumor such as melanoma, head and neck, liver or kidney cancer. Sequencing used CD4+ or CD8+ T cells sorted from blood, obtained in a trial of the OX40 agonist ivuxolimab. As DNA, the CDR3 is TGCAGCGTTGGGACCCCGGGCTTAAGGCGCCCCTACGAGCAGTACTTC. Translation: CSVGTPGLRRPYEQYF.